The 15 T cell receptor beta chains presented below share a single source sample, sequenced in a study of regulatory T cells in long-lasting Graves disease. Indicated time point: newly diagnosed GD, antithyroid drugs for less than 3 months. PBMC-derived RNA was used for the TCR library. The authors built TCR beta libraries using iRepertoire HTBI primers and Arm-PCR of CDR3 regions. TCRdb reprocessed the multiplex PCR reads via MiXCR and lists one record per CDR3 protein. The table records approximately 400,000 distinct CDR3 sequences, 15% to 19% of them present only once. The sample in question was peripheral blood mononuclear cells (PBMCs), obtained at new diagnosis, from a patient treated with antithyroid drugs. The receptors come from a female donor with Graves disease.

This clonotype was counted ten times or more. The CDR3 coding sequence is TGTGCCAGCAGCTCCCGACAGGAAACCACAGATACGCAGTATTTT. Translation: CASSSRQETTDTQYF. The chain links TRBV7-2 to TRBJ2-3; a possible D gene is TRBD1 (6 bases). Germline V lookup: CDR1 SGHTA, CDR2 FQGNSA. Trimming removed 4 bases from V and 2 bases from J, with 13 bases in between. The CDR3 sequence is 15 residues long.

The V and J genes are TRBV9 and TRBJ1-3; weak D call: TRBD1 (6 bases). CDR3 size: 13 residues. CDR1 and CDR2 from the germline V gene are SGDLS and YYNGEE. Trimming stripped 7 bases from V and 8 bases from J, with 16 bases between. This CDR3 reads CASGLNRADTIYF. The DNA for the CDR3 is TGTGCCAGCGGATTAAACAGGGCGGACACCATATATTTT.

The J gene is TRBJ2-2, the V gene TRBV24-1; possible D gene TRBD1, 6 bases. CDR3 length: 19 amino acids. Trimming took off 5 bases at V and 6 bases at J, with 27 bases between the two ends. Germline CDR1 KGHDR, CDR2 SFDVKD. CDR3 bases: TGTGCCACCAGTGCCGGAACGAAGGGACATTCTATCATGTCCGGGGAGCTGTTTTTT. As protein: CATSAGTKGHSIMSGELFF.

This sequence joins TRBV10-1 and TRBJ2-7, with 8 bases that match TRBD2. Germline V gene lookup returns CDR1 WNHNN and CDR2 SYGVQD (reference sequence). V dropped 4 bases and J dropped 0; count of bases not matched to a gene: 20. This CDR3 region has 20 residues. The CDR3 sequence: CASSGSPATSGDRFSYEQYF. The CDR3 nucleotides read TGCGCCAGCAGTGGGTCGCCCGCCACTAGCGGAGATCGCTTCTCCTACGAGCAGTACTTC.

The sample holds many counts of this clonotype. J is TRBJ2-1 and V is TRBV28, with 7 bases lining up with TRBD2. The junction had 11 bases not matched to a gene; V was cut back by 5 bases and J by 4 bases. The CDR3 runs 16 residues. Germline assignment: CDR1 MDHEN and CDR2 SYDVKM. The CDR3 DNA follows: TGTGCCAGCAGTCCCAGAGCGGGACCTTCATACAATGAGCAGTTCTTC. This codes for CASSPRAGPSYNEQFF.

This clonotype appeared many times. The V and J genes are TRBV6-2 or TRBV6-3 and TRBJ2-3; 16 bases are a match to TRBD2. J gave up 5 bases and V 2 bases, and 16 bases lay outside the gene matches. The V gene's germline CDR1 is MNHEY and CDR2 SVGEGT. This CDR3 region has 21 residues. Written as DNA, the CDR3 is TGTGCCAGCAGTTACCGCTTGGCCCCGTCGGGACTAGCGGGGGGGAAAGATACGCAGTATTTT. Translated, it gives CASSYRLAPSGLAGGKDTQYF.

Ten or more counts support this clonotype. The chain employs TRBV20-1 and TRBJ1-6; 9 bases are a match to TRBD1. The CDR3 is made up of 13 amino acids. With 7 bases clipped from V and 5 bases from J, the junction kept 3 bases outside the gene matches. The germline gives CDR1 DFQATT, CDR2 SNEGSKA (reference sequence). The CDR3 loop reads CSVGQGNNSPLHF. As DNA, the CDR3 is TGCAGTGTAGGACAGGGGAATAATTCACCCCTCCACTTT.

This clonotype showed up many times. V and J are TRBV10-3 and TRBJ1-1; 7 nucleotides line up with TRBD1. This CDR3 has 12 amino acids. The V segment lost 10 bases and the J segment 6 bases; nucleotides outside the gene matches: 8. In germline, CDR1 is ENHRY, CDR2 SYGVKD. CDR3 sequence reads: CATRTGVPEAFF. CDR3 sequence (DNA): TGTGCCACCCGAACAGGGGTCCCTGAAGCTTTCTTT.

The chain is built from TRBV4-2 and TRBJ2-3; 11 bases agree with TRBD2. The CDR3 has 16 amino acids. In germline, CDR1 is LGHNA, CDR2 YNFKEQ. Trimming took 3 bases from V and 6 from J; bases not matched to a gene: 8. CDR3 amino acids: CASSQRGLAAQDTQYF. The CDR3 nucleotides are TGTGCCAGCAGCCAGAGGGGACTAGCGGCCCAGGATACGCAGTATTTT.

This clonotype was seen ten or more times. J is TRBJ2-4 and V is TRBV7-9; the D gene is possibly TRBD1 (5 bases). V was cut by 5 bases and J by 0 bases, with 14 bases left in between. The CDR3 has 16 residues. Looked up from germline, CDR1 is SEHNR and CDR2 is FQNEAQ (reference sequence). In nucleotides, the CDR3 is TGTGCCAGCAGCCGTACGACAGCTCTAGCCAAAAACATTCAGTACTTC. Protein product: CASSRTTALAKNIQYF.

This clonotype was found many times. The gene calls are TRBV7-2 and TRBJ2-2; D ambiguous. Trimming removed 2 bases from V and 6 bases from J, with 4 bases in between. There are 12 residues in the CDR3. Germline-derived CDR1 and CDR2 are SGHTA and FQGNSA. In nucleotides, the CDR3 is TGTGCCAGCAGCTTACTAGCCGGGGAGCTGTTTTTT. As protein: CASSLLAGELFF.

This chain connects TRBV5-1 to TRBJ2-1, with 7 bases that match TRBD1. Trimming removed 1 base from V and 10 bases from J; junction bases left unmatched: 8. CDR3 size: 14 residues. Germline loops: CDR1 SGHRS, CDR2 YFSETQ. The CDR3 spells CASSLYQGVGEQFF. The CDR3 DNA reads as TGCGCCAGCAGCTTGTACCAGGGGGTAGGGGAGCAGTTCTTC.

Many counts were recorded for this clonotype. This rearrangement joins TRBV28 to TRBJ2-7; TRBD2 matches at 12 bases. The V and J ends lost 3 bases and 4 bases, in that order; junction bases with no gene match: 4. This CDR3 region has 15 residues. CDR1 is MDHEN and CDR2 is SYDVKM in the germline V gene. The CDR3 coding sequence is TGTGCCAGCAGTTTGACTAGCGGGAGTCGGTACGAGCAGTACTTC. This translates into CASSLTSGSRYEQYF.

This clonotype showed up many times. This chain joins TRBV7-2 and TRBJ2-3; D unclear. Germline V lookup: CDR1 SGHTA, CDR2 FQGNSA. V was trimmed by 4 bases and J by 5 bases, leaving 10 bases between them. The CDR3 has 13 residues. DNA of the CDR3: TGTGCCAGCAGCTCTCCCGGCAGAGATACGCAGTATTTT. This codes for CASSSPGRDTQYF.

This clonotype was seen many times. The chain couples TRBV2 to TRBJ1-1; 9 nucleotides agree with TRBD1. V lost 7 bases and J lost 0; bases outside the gene matches: 12. CDR3 length: 17 amino acids. Germline V CDR1 and CDR2: SNHLY, FYNNEI. Here the CDR3 reads CASIDRTGEGVNTEAFF. CDR3 bases: TGTGCCAGCATCGACAGGACAGGGGAAGGGGTGAACACTGAAGCTTTCTTT.